The 25 T cell receptor beta chains listed next were all sequenced from one sample in a study of cytomegalovirus exposure and HLA in healthy donors. The PCR contained 60 Vbeta and 13 Jbeta primers. TCRdb keeps only in-frame clones here, not all; method: immunoSEQ multiplex PCR. The sample contains some 170,000 clones, 65% to 80% of which appear only once. Source material: PBMCs. These receptors came from a man aged 35-49 years in good health and CMV-seronegative.

This clone was seen only once. This chain connects TRBV29-1 to TRBJ2-5; tentatively, D is TRBD2 (6 bases). Germline V gives CDR1 SQVTM, CDR2 ANQGSEA. V dropped 5 bases and J dropped 5 bases, with 15 bases sitting between them. This CDR3 contains 13 residues. The CDR3 here is CSVSQEGWETQYF. For the CDR3, the DNA is TGCAGCGTTTCCCAGGAGGGATGGGAGACCCAGTACTTC.

This clone was observed at least ten times. V is TRBV19 and J is TRBJ1-1; D gene ambiguous. Looked up from germline, CDR1 is LNHDA and CDR2 is SQIVND (reference sequence). V was trimmed by 3 bases and J by 10 bases, leaving 12 bases between them. The CDR3 spans 12 residues. The CDR3 loop is CASSMKGRGAFF. The CDR3 DNA reads as TGTGCCAGTAGTATGAAGGGCCGGGGAGCTTTCTTT. The full variable domain, in which reference TRBV19 and TRBJ1-1 provide the parts outside the CDR3, is DGGITQSPKYLFRKEGQNVTLSCEQNLNHDAMYWYRQDPGQGLRLIYYSQIVNDFQKGDIAEGYSVSREKKESFPLTVTSAQKNPTAFYLCASSMKGRGAFFGQGTRLTVV.

This clone was seen more than once but under ten times. The rearrangement uses TRBV28 and TRBJ2-7, with TRBD2 matching over 14 bases. This CDR3 has 18 residues. V gave up 3 bases and J gave up 6 bases; unmatched junction bases: 13. Germline V CDR1 and CDR2: MDHEN, SYDVKM. CDR3 sequence reads: CASSFFSAGTSGSSEQYF. CDR3 in DNA: TGTGCCAGCAGTTTTTTTTCGGCAGGGACTAGCGGGAGTTCCGAGCAGTACTTC.

The chain is built from TRBV15 and TRBJ2-5; 9 nucleotides line up with TRBD1. The CDR3 has 15 amino acids. CDR1 and CDR2 from the germline V gene are LNHNV and YYDKDF (reference sequence). J gave up 4 bases and V 4 bases, and 7 bases lay outside the gene matches. CDR3 residues: CATSKDRGNRETQYF. CDR3 coding DNA: TGTGCCACCAGCAAAGACAGGGGGAACAGAGAGACCCAGTACTTC.

This clone came up a few times. V usage is TRBV28 and J usage is TRBJ2-5; D may be TRBD1 (7 bases). Trimming took 3 bases from V and 2 from J, leaving 10 bases between them. The germline V gene has CDR1 MDHEN and CDR2 SYDVKM. The CDR3 totals 14 residues. The CDR3 loop reads CASSLAGQQETQYF. CDR3 bases: TGTGCCAGCAGTTTGGCGGGACAGCAAGAGACCCAGTACTTC.

V is TRBV29-1 and J is TRBJ2-1, with TRBD2 matching over 9 bases. Germline CDR1 and CDR2: SQVTM and ANQGSEA. Trimming took 1 base from V and 7 from J; bases not matched to a gene: 14. The CDR3 covers 17 residues. As DNA, the CDR3 is TGCAGCGTTGAAGTTTCTGCGGGAGGGGTAGGCGGTAATGAGCAGTTCTTC. Its translation is CSVEVSAGGVGGNEQFF.

V is TRBV19 and J is TRBJ2-1, with 8 bases identical to TRBD1. The CDR3 is made up of 14 amino acids. Germline values: CDR1 LNHDA, CDR2 SQIVND (reference sequence). The V gene end was trimmed by 3 bases and the J gene end by 7 bases; junction bases not matched to a gene: 5. The CDR3 protein is CASSMNNRGNEQFF. DNA of the CDR3: TGTGCCAGTAGTATGAATAACAGGGGGAATGAGCAGTTCTTC.

The V gene is TRBV6-1, the J gene TRBJ1-1; D unclear. Per germline, CDR1 MNHNS and CDR2 SASEGT. V was shortened by 2 bases and J by 13 bases, with 14 bases between the two germline ends. This CDR3 comprises 12 residues. The CDR3 region is CASSESIRWSFF. In nucleotides, the CDR3 is TGTGCCAGCAGTGAAAGTATTCGGTGGAGTTTCTTT.

The rearrangement links TRBV6-1 to TRBJ1-1; D call uncertain. The CDR3 sequence is 13 residues long. V was trimmed by 5 bases and J by 3 bases, leaving 10 bases between them. CDR1 and CDR2 (germline): MNHNS, SASEGT. The CDR3 loop is CASSPERDTEAFF. The CDR3 DNA is TGTGCCAGCAGTCCAGAGAGGGACACTGAAGCTTTCTTT.

The genes are TRBV4-1 and TRBJ2-7; 7 bases are a match to TRBD2. The CDR3 totals 14 residues. J gave up 2 bases and V 4 bases, and 5 bases lay outside the gene matches. CDR1 MGHRA and CDR2 YSYEKL come from the germline V gene. CDR3 amino acids: CASSPGTNAYEQYF. The CDR3, as DNA: TGCGCCAGCAGCCCCGGGACTAACGCCTACGAGCAGTACTTC.

V gene TRBV5-1 combines with J gene TRBJ1-1, with 10 bases lining up with TRBD1. The CDR3 contains 17 residues. Germline values: CDR1 SGHRS, CDR2 YFSETQ. Trimming took 1 base from V and 4 from J; bases not matched to a gene: 10. The chain's CDR3 is CASSLMLTGGAGTEAFF. DNA of the CDR3: TGCGCCAGCAGCTTGATGTTGACAGGGGGCGCGGGCACTGAAGCTTTCTTT.

The chain uses TRBV5-5 and TRBJ1-4; 9 bases agree with TRBD1. The V and J ends lost 5 bases and 2 bases, in that order; junction bases with no gene match: 13. The CDR3 contains 18 residues. Germline V CDR1 and CDR2: SGHKS, YYEKEE (reference sequence). CDR3 coding DNA: TGTGCCAGCAGACGCCTACTGCGGGACAGGGTCACTAATGAAAAACTGTTTTTT. Its protein product is CASRRLLRDRVTNEKLFF.

The chain has TRBV18 and TRBJ2-3; 8 bases fit TRBD1. Germline V CDR1 and CDR2: KGHSH, LQKENI. This CDR3 region has 16 residues. V lost 3 bases, J lost 4 bases, and 9 bases stayed unmatched. CDR3 DNA: TGTGCCAGCTCACCTCGTCCAGGGGGCGAGGCAGATACGCAGTATTTT. This translates into CASSPRPGGEADTQYF.

This chain uses TRBV7-2 with TRBJ1-1; D perhaps matches TRBD1 (5 bases). Germline-derived CDR1 and CDR2 are SGHTA and FQGNSA. V lost 0 bases and J lost 1, with 18 bases in between. The CDR3 is made up of 18 amino acids. CDR3 residues: CASSLAQGRVSRNTEAFF. CDR3 nucleotides: TGTGCCAGCAGCTTAGCGCAGGGTAGGGTAAGTCGGAACACTGAAGCTTTCTTT.

The rearrangement links TRBV6-6 to TRBJ2-7, with D possibly matching TRBD1 (6 bases). V lost 7 bases and J 2 bases, leaving 15 bases between the germline ends. Per germline, CDR1 MNHNY and CDR2 SVGAGI (reference sequence). The CDR3 runs to 14 residues. Here the CDR3 DNA reads TGTGCCAGCACCCGGGACGGACAGACCTACGAGCAGTACTTC. This sequence encodes CASTRDGQTYEQYF.

The rearrangement uses TRBV15 and TRBJ1-6, with unresolved D. Germline V lookup: CDR1 LNHNV, CDR2 YYDKDF (reference sequence). The CDR3 is 15 amino acids. Trimming pared 1 base from V and 5 bases from J, leaving 9 bases between. The CDR3 DNA follows: TGTGCCACCAGCAGAGGCCTCAGTGATAATTCACCCCTCCACTTT. It translates to CATSRGLSDNSPLHF. The whole variable domain, remainder taken from reference TRBV15 and TRBJ1-6, is DAMVIQNPRYQVTQFGKPVTLSCSQTLNHNVMYWYQQKSSQAPKLLFHYYDKDFNNEADTPDNFQSRRPNTSFCFLDIRSPGLGDTAMYLCATSRGLSDNSPLHFGNGTRLTVT.

About this clone itself: This sample also contains other DNA sequences that code for the same CDR3. The chain links TRBV27 to TRBJ1-1; D is ambiguous. Germline loops: CDR1 MNHEY, CDR2 SMNVEV (reference sequence). The V gene lost 8 bases and the J gene lost 3 bases, with 10 bases spanning the gap. The CDR3 extends over 12 amino acids. The chain's CDR3 is CASRTADTEAFF. Written as DNA, the CDR3 is TGTGCCAGCCGTACAGCGGACACTGAAGCTTTCTTT.

This rearrangement joins TRBV9 to TRBJ2-7, with D maybe TRBD1 (7 bases). Between the trimmed V and J ends, which lost 0 bases and 4 bases, there was a span of 11 bases. Looked up from germline, CDR1 is SGDLS and CDR2 is YYNGEE. CDR3 length equals 14 residues. CDR3 loop: CASSVEEGAYEQYF. DNA of the CDR3: TGTGCCAGCAGCGTAGAGGAGGGGGCTTACGAGCAGTACTTC.

This clone was recorded once. The chain joins TRBV7-6 to TRBJ2-1; 9 bases are a match to TRBD1. Per the germline V gene, CDR1 is SGHVS and CDR2 is FNYEAQ. This CDR3 has 13 amino acids. V shed 3 bases and J 8 bases; nucleotides not matched to a gene: 2. This CDR3 is CASSLGQGDEQFF. The CDR3 DNA is TGTGCCAGCAGCTTGGGACAGGGAGATGAGCAGTTCTTC. The variable domain in full, completed from reference TRBV7-6 and TRBJ2-1, reads GAGVSQSPRYKVTKRGQDVALRCDPISGHVSLYWYRQALGQGPEFLTYFNYEAQQDKSGLPNDRFSAERPEGSISTLTIQRTEQRDSAMYRCASSLGQGDEQFFGPGTRLTVL.

The rearrangement links TRBV5-5 to TRBJ2-7; TRBD2 matches at 8 bases. Germline CDR1 is SGHKS and CDR2 is YYEKEE (reference sequence). V was pared by 3 bases and J by 2 bases, with 7 bases of the junction left unmatched. The length of the CDR3 is 15 residues. The CDR3 DNA is TGTGCCAGCAGCTCCCCCGGGGGGGTGACCTACGAGCAGTACTTC. Translated, it gives CASSSPGGVTYEQYF.

The chain carries TRBV28 and TRBJ1-6, with TRBD1 matching over 10 bases. J was trimmed by 9 bases and V by 5 bases; bases with no gene match: 10. This CDR3 has 16 residues. From germline, CDR1 is MDHEN and CDR2 SYDVKM. CDR3 residues: CASSTRDRGASSPLHF. Here the CDR3 DNA reads TGTGCCAGCAGTACCCGGGACAGGGGTGCAAGTTCACCCCTCCACTTT.

The chain carries TRBV4-3 and TRBJ2-1; tentatively, D is TRBD2 (6 bases). The V and J ends lost 0 bases and 7 bases respectively, with 7 bases between them. Germline CDR1 and CDR2: LGHNA and YSLEER. The CDR3 spans 13 residues. DNA of the CDR3: TGCGCCAGCAGCCAAGATGGAGGGAATGAGCAGTTCTTC. Amino acids: CASSQDGGNEQFF.

This clone was observed once. The chain links TRBV27 to TRBJ2-5, with 13 positions matching TRBD2. Germline V gives CDR1 MNHEY, CDR2 SMNVEV (reference sequence). The CDR3 contains 16 residues. The V segment lost 5 bases and the J segment 0 bases; nucleotides outside the gene matches: 3. The CDR3: CASSLGTSGNQETQYF. The CDR3 bases are TGTGCCAGCAGTCTAGGGACTAGCGGGAACCAAGAGACCCAGTACTTC.

This clone was seen a few times. The CDR3 sequence is CASSLLTVNTEAFF. The CDR3 region has the DNA TGTGCCAGCAGCTTATTGACAGTGAACACTGAAGCTTTCTTT. The chain carries TRBV7-8 and TRBJ1-1; a weak D match, TRBD1 (5 bases). Trimming shortened V by 2 bases and J by 0 bases, and 7 bases separated the two germline ends. Germline assignment: CDR1 SGHVS and CDR2 FQNEAQ. The CDR3 is 14 amino acids.

The chain links TRBV28 to TRBJ2-7; 9 nucleotides match TRBD2. Germline V CDR1 and CDR2: MDHEN, SYDVKM. The junction had 12 bases not matched to a gene; V was cut back by 11 bases and J by 13 bases. The CDR3 has 11 amino acids. The CDR3 region has the DNA TGTGCCTCCCAGGAGGGACTAGCTTGCTACTTC. It is translated as CASQEGLACYF.